The 20 T cell receptor beta chains below come from one sample, sequenced in a study of beta chain features in type 1 diabetes. Expressed TCRB transcripts were sequenced because the isolated RNA had all been reverse transcribed beforehand. Using immunoSEQ multiplex PCR, the repertoire was profiled, and TCRdb retains in-frame clones only, with some absent. The data contain about 340,000 clones, 13% of them seen just once; the ten biggest clones take up approximately 0.016%. These receptors have no identified antigens. Study-level results: Patients with Type 1 diabetes showed moderately but significantly shorter TCRB CDR3s in all four CD4+ subsets.

Source material: naive CD4+ T cells from blood. All receptors derive from a woman aged 18-30 years with type 1 diabetes.

There are a few counts of this clone. This chain connects TRBV7-2 to TRBJ2-7, with D possibly being TRBD2 (6 bases). Trimming pared 0 bases from V and 4 bases from J, leaving 13 bases between. CDR1 is SGHTA and CDR2 is FQGNSA in the germline V gene. The CDR3 extends over 15 amino acids. The CDR3 spells CASSLAGGGAYEQYF. DNA for the CDR3: TGTGCCAGCAGCTTAGCGGGAGGTGGGGCATACGAGCAGTACTTC. The whole variable domain, remainder taken from reference TRBV7-2 and TRBJ2-7, is GAGVSQSPSNKVTEKGKDVELRCDPISGHTALYWYRQSLGQGLEFLIYFQGNSAPDKSGLPSDRFSAERTGGSVSTLTIQRTQQEDSAVYLCASSLAGGGAYEQYFGPGTRLTVT.

This clone was found many times. This chain uses TRBV29-1 with TRBJ2-4; D is uncertain. CDR1 is SQVTM, CDR2 ANQGSEA, per germline. V was pared by 0 bases and J by 0 bases, with 3 bases between. The CDR3 is made up of 13 amino acids. This CDR3 is CSVEEQAKNIQYF. The CDR3 bases are TGCAGCGTTGAAGAACAAGCCAAAAACATTCAGTACTTC.

This clone was seen a handful of times. The gene calls are TRBV30 and TRBJ1-5; TRBD1 matches 9 bases. The germline gives CDR1 GTSNPN, CDR2 SVGIG (reference sequence). J lost 15 bases, V lost 0 bases, and 9 bases had no gene match. The length of the CDR3 is 13 residues. In DNA, the CDR3 is TGTGCCTGGAGTGTACTAGAACAGGGGGCCCGGCATTTT. It is translated as CAWSVLEQGARHF.

This chain connects TRBV19 to TRBJ1-1; 8 bases fit TRBD1. CDR1 LNHDA and CDR2 SQIVND come from the germline V gene (reference sequence). With V trimmed by 10 bases and J by 4 bases, 8 bases remained unmatched. The CDR3 loop spans 13 amino acids. The CDR3 reads CATDDRGSTEAFF. CDR3 bases: TGTGCCACCGATGACAGGGGATCCACTGAAGCTTTCTTT.

The genes are TRBV5-4 and TRBJ2-7; the match to TRBD2 covers 9 bases. The J segment lost 6 bases and the V segment lost 2 bases, leaving 9 bases of the junction unmatched. The CDR3 extends over 15 amino acids. The germline V gene has CDR1 SGHNT and CDR2 YYREEE (reference sequence). CDR3 sequence (DNA): TGTGCCAGCAGCTTACGAGGACTAGCGATCTGCGAGCAGTACTTC. Amino acid sequence: CASSLRGLAICEQYF.

The chain is built from TRBV7-3 and TRBJ2-6; no clear D gene. The V end was cut by 4 bases, the J end by 2 bases, with 12 bases between. The CDR3 contains 16 residues. Germline V gene lookup returns CDR1 SGHTA and CDR2 FQGTGA. CDR3 nucleotides: TGTGCCAGCAGCTCATACGACTTCCCTGGGGCCAACGTCCTGACTTTC. Translating it yields CASSSYDFPGANVLTF.

This clone has only a few counts. The chain uses TRBV30 and TRBJ2-3; TRBD2 is a possible D gene (5 bases). This CDR3 has 14 amino acids. Per germline, CDR1 GTSNPN and CDR2 SVGIG (reference sequence). V shed 3 bases and J shed 6 bases, with 16 bases lying between them. The CDR3 is CAWRSLASGDTQYF. The CDR3 DNA follows: TGTGCCTGGAGGTCCCTAGCTTCCGGGGATACGCAGTATTTT.

This clone was observed a handful of times. This sequence joins TRBV6-5 and TRBJ2-1, with TRBD2 matching 7 bases. This CDR3 has 16 residues. CDR1 and CDR2 (germline): MNHEY, SVGAGI. Trimming removed 0 bases from V and 4 bases from J; junction bases left unmatched: 6. CDR3 sequence reads: CASSYSYGRSYNEQFF. In nucleotides, the CDR3 is TGTGCCAGCAGTTACTCGTACGGGAGGTCTTACAATGAGCAGTTCTTC.

This chain joins TRBV19 and TRBJ2-3; 7 bases match TRBD1. V trimming: 3 bases; J trimming: 6 bases; junction bases outside the gene matches: 6. Per the germline V gene, CDR1 is LNHDA and CDR2 is SQIVND (reference sequence). The CDR3 runs 14 residues. The DNA for the CDR3 is TGTGCCAGTAGTATTCCAGGGGGAGATGATACGCAGTATTTT. It encodes CASSIPGGDDTQYF.

This clone was found a few times. V and J are TRBV15 and TRBJ2-2; 8 bases agree with TRBD2. CDR3 length equals 17 residues. CDR1 LNHNV and CDR2 YYDKDF come from the germline V gene (reference sequence). V lost 0 bases to trimming and J lost 5 bases; unmatched junction nucleotides: 8. The CDR3: CATSRDGNSGMTGELFF. In nucleotides, the CDR3 is TGTGCCACCAGCAGAGATGGTAATAGCGGGATGACCGGGGAGCTGTTTTTT.

This clone appeared a few times. The CDR3 loop reads CASSQSPEREDTQYF. CDR3 nucleotides: TGTGCCAGCAGCCAAAGCCCCGAGAGGGAAGATACGCAGTATTTT. This rearrangement joins TRBV21-1 to TRBJ2-3; the table's D gene call, TRBD2, was not cross checked with the DNA. TRBV21-1 is classified as a pseudogene. The CDR3 length is 15 residues.

This clone was counted only a few times. The chain combines TRBV30 with TRBJ1-3; D remains unclear. CDR3 length: 12 amino acids. Germline V gene sequence: CDR1 GTSNPN, CDR2 SVGIG (reference sequence). Trimming pared 1 base from V and 14 bases from J, leaving 15 bases between. The CDR3 is CAWSGSGRGLYF. CDR3 nucleotides: TGTGCCTGGAGTGGATCAGGCCGTGGCTTATATTTT. Together with reference TRBV30 and TRBJ1-3, the CDR3 gives the full variable domain: SQTIHQWPATLVQPVGSPLSLECTVEGTSNPNLYWYRQAAGRGLQLLFYSVGIGQISSEVPQNLSASRPQDRQFILSSKKLLLSDSGFYLCAWSGSGRGLYFGEGSWLTVV.

This chain joins TRBV11-2 and TRBJ2-7; D is ambiguous. The CDR3 spans 13 residues. The germline V and J ends were trimmed by 5 bases and 4 bases, with 12 bases remaining between them. In germline, CDR1 is SGHAT, CDR2 FQNNGV. CDR3 protein: CASSRSDRYEQYF. CDR3 in DNA: TGTGCCAGCAGCCGGAGTGATCGGTACGAGCAGTACTTC. Drawing the rest from reference TRBV11-2 and TRBJ2-7, the complete variable domain is EAGVAQSPRYKIIEKRQSVAFWCNPISGHATLYWYQQILGQGPKLLIQFQNNGVVDDSQLPKDRFSAERLKGVDSTLKIQPAKLEDSAVYLCASSRSDRYEQYFGPGTRLTVT.

This clone was detected only a few times. The chain is built from TRBV5-4 and TRBJ2-3, with no clear D. CDR1 is SGHNT, CDR2 YYREEE, per germline (reference sequence). The V gene lost 3 bases and the J gene lost 4 bases, with 12 bases spanning the gap. This CDR3 contains 14 residues. This CDR3 reads CASSSPTAPDTQYF. CDR3 DNA sequence: TGTGCCAGCAGCTCACCGACTGCACCAGATACGCAGTATTTT.

This clone has a handful of counts. This chain joins TRBV6-5 and TRBJ2-1; D is unresolved. The CDR3 is made up of 16 amino acids. V lost 4 bases and J lost 2, with 15 bases in between. Germline V gene data show CDR1 as MNHEY and CDR2 as SVGAGI. CDR3 coding DNA: TGTGCCAGCAGTTCACGCGCAGGTAGTGCCTACAATGAGCAGTTCTTC. Its translation: CASSSRAGSAYNEQFF.

The rearrangement joins TRBV27 to TRBJ2-7; D is undetermined. This CDR3 region has 13 residues. Trimming pared 2 bases from V and 2 bases from J, leaving 7 bases between. Germline V lookup: CDR1 MNHEY, CDR2 SMNVEV (reference sequence). CDR3 region: CASSLDTAYEQYF. The CDR3 DNA reads TGTGCCAGCAGTTTAGACACGGCCTACGAGCAGTACTTC.

This chain connects TRBV6-5 to TRBJ2-1, with TRBD1 identical over 7 bases. The CDR3 spans 15 residues. Germline V gene data show CDR1 as MNHEY and CDR2 as SVGAGI. J lost 8 bases, V lost 2 bases, and 9 bases had no gene match. As DNA, the CDR3 is TGTGCCAGCAGTTACGACAGGGAAGGGAGCTATGAGCAGTTCTTC. Protein: CASSYDREGSYEQFF.

V and J are TRBV7-3 and TRBJ2-3; D may be TRBD2 (6 bases). V was shortened by 4 bases and J by 2 bases, with 10 bases between the two germline ends. The CDR3 spans 14 residues. Germline V gene sequence: CDR1 SGHTA, CDR2 FQGTGA. CDR3 in DNA: TGTGCCAGCAGCTCCACTAGCTCCACAGATACGCAGTATTTT. Translated, it gives CASSSTSSTDTQYF.

About this clone: Other DNA variants within this sample encode the same CDR3. This rearrangement joins TRBV11-2 to TRBJ1-2; maybe TRBD1 (6 bases). The V end lost 5 bases, the J end lost 4 bases, and 11 bases lay between the germline ends. CDR1 is SGHAT, CDR2 FQNNGV, per germline. This CDR3 spans 13 amino acids. The CDR3 loop reads CASSPGQSYGYTF. The CDR3 DNA reads as TGTGCCAGCAGCCCAGGACAGTCCTATGGCTACACCTTC.

The chain couples TRBV5-1 to TRBJ2-3, with D unresolved. Germline lookup yields CDR1 SGHRS and CDR2 YFSETQ. The CDR3 runs to 14 residues. V gave up 0 bases and J gave up 5 bases, with 10 bases separating them. CDR3 protein: CASSLESYGDTQYF. The CDR3 DNA reads as TGCGCCAGCAGCTTGGAGAGCTACGGAGATACGCAGTATTTT. Full variable domain (missing parts from reference TRBV5-1 and TRBJ2-3): KAGVTQTPRYLIKTRGQQVTLSCSPISGHRSVSWYQQTPGQGLQFLFEYFSETQRNKGNFPGRFSGRQFSNSRSEMNVSTLELGDSALYLCASSLESYGDTQYFGPGTRLTVL.